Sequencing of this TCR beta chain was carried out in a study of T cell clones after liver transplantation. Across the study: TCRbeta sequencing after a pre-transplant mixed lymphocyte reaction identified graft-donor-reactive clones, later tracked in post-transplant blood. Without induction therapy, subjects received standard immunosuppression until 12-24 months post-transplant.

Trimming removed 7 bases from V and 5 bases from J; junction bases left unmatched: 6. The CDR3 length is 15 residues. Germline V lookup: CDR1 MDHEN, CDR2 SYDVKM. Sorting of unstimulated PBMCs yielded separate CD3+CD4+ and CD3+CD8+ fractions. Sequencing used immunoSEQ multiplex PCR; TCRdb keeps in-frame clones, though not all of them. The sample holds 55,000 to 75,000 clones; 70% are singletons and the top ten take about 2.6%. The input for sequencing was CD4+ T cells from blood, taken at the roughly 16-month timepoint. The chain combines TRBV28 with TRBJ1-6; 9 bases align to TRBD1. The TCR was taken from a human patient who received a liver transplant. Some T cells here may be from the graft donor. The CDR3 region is CASITGGRNNSPLHF. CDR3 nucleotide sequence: TGTGCCAGCATTACAGGGGGCCGGAATAATTCACCCCTCCACTTT.